This T cell receptor (beta chain) stems from a study of cytomegalovirus exposure and HLA in healthy donors. The PCR ran on 60 Vbeta and 13 Jbeta primers. Clones were sequenced by immunoSEQ multiplex PCR, and TCRdb holds only the in-frame ones, with some missing. There are 140,000 to 150,000 clones in the sample; approximately 80% occur only once, and 3% to 5% lies in the top ten. Germline assignment: CDR1 SGDLS and CDR2 YYNGEE. Trimming stripped 0 bases from V and 1 base from J, with 11 bases between. The CDR3 spans 15 residues. The receptor's source is a male donor in good health and CMV-seronegative. The sample was PBMCs. This rearrangement joins TRBV9 to TRBJ2-7; D remains ambiguous. This chain's CDR3 is CASSVAHSQSYEQYF. CDR3 coding DNA: TGTGCCAGCAGCGTAGCTCACAGCCAGTCCTACGAGCAGTACTTC. The whole variable domain, filled in from reference TRBV9 and TRBJ2-7, reads DSGVTQTPKHLITATGQRVTLRCSPRSGDLSVYWYQQSLDQGLQFLIQYYNGEERAKGNILERFSAQQFPDLHSELNLSSLELGDSALYFCASSVAHSQSYEQYFGPGTRLTVT.